This is a list of T cell receptor beta chains from one sample in a study of blood T cell repertoires in COVID-19. Measured with immunoSEQ multiplex PCR; TCRdb has only the in-frame clones, and not every one. Of some 71,000 clones in the sample, around 80% are singletons; the top ten hold more than 10%. The specimen was peripheral blood. These receptor sequences come from a man aged 45-65 years with COVID-19, enrolled during active disease. Each CDR3 is given with its conserved first and last residue. D genes are given only for firm matches. Size tells how often a clone was seen (once, few, many) or the class of an expanded clone, and some rows leave it out.

>.|TRBD1|16|TRBV6-7|TRBJ2-6
TGTGCCACCCCGGGACAGGGGGCGCCTGGGGCCAACGTCCTGACTTTC
CATPGQGAPGANVLTF
>.|TRBD1|15|TRBV7-6|TRBJ1-1
TGTGCCAGCAGCGGTCGACAGGGGGGAAGGAGTGAAGCTTTCTTT
CASSGRQGGRSEAFF
>.|TRBD1|14|TRBV19|TRBJ1-2
TGTGCCAGCGTGACAGGGGGCATGGACTATGGCTACACCTTC
CASVTGGMDYGYTF
>.|TRBD2|16|TRBV4-2|TRBJ2-7
TGTGCCAGCAGCCAAGTCTGGGGGGGTGACTCCTACGAGCAGTACTTC
CASSQVWGGDSYEQYF
>once|TRBD1|15|TRBV10-3|TRBJ1-2
TGTGCCATCAGTGATTCGGGACAGGGAGTGTATGGCTACACCTTC
CAISDSGQGVYGYTF
>.|TRBD2|14|TRBV7-9|TRBJ2-1
TGTGCCAGCAGCTTAAGCGGGGGGGCGGATGAGCAGTTCTTC
CASSLSGGADEQFF
>.|.|15|TRBV18|TRBJ1-6
TGTGCCAGCTCACCAACGAGCGACTATAATTCACCCCTCCACTTT
CASSPTSDYNSPLHF
>.|TRBD2|17|TRBV6-6|TRBJ2-1
TGTGCCAGCAGTCGAAGACTAGCGGGGGACCCTTACAATGAGCAGTTCTTC
CASSRRLAGDPYNEQFF
>.|TRBD1|13|TRBV27|TRBJ1-6
TGTGCCAGCAGTCCCGGGACAGCATCACCCCTCCACTTT
CASSPGTASPLHF
>.|.|16|TRBV6-6|TRBJ2-5
TGTGCCAGCAGTTACTCTACCCCCAATAGGGGGGAGACCCAGTACTTC
CASSYSTPNRGETQYF
>.|TRBD1|16|TRBV11-2|TRBJ1-2
TGTGCCAGCAGAGGGCCCGGACAGGGGAGGCTCTATGGCTACACCTTC
CASRGPGQGRLYGYTF
>.|.|19|TRBV7-8|TRBJ2-1
TGTGCCAGCAGCTTTAGCCATTGGAGGGATGGCGGCGTCTACAATGAGCAGTTCTTC
CASSFSHWRDGGVYNEQFF
>.|.|12|TRBV5-1|TRBJ2-1
TGCGCCAGCAGCTTGGCGGGGTTATGGCAGTTCTTC
CASSLAGLWQFF
>.|.|13|TRBV11-2|TRBJ1-6
TGTGCCAGCAGCTCAGGGTTGGATTCACCCCTCCACTTT
CASSSGLDSPLHF
>.|.|19|TRBV6-2/TRBV6-3|TRBJ2-6
TGTGCCAGCAGTTACTGGGCCGTCACGGGAATCTCTGGGGCCAACGTCCTGACTTTC
CASSYWAVTGISGANVLTF
>.|.|14|TRBV5-1|TRBJ1-2
TGCGCCAGCAGCCCAGGGGAGTTTGAAGAGGGCTACACCTTC
CASSPGEFEEGYTF
>.|.|15|TRBV9|TRBJ1-2
TGTGCCAGCAGCGCTCACAGGGAACCTAACTATGGCTACACCTTC
CASSAHREPNYGYTF
>few|.|17|TRBV3-1/TRBV3-2|TRBJ1-6
TGTGCCAGCAGCCCCGAAGGGTTGGCAGGGTATAATTCACCCCTCCACTTT
CASSPEGLAGYNSPLHF
>.|.|14|TRBV6-6|TRBJ1-5
TGTGCCAGCAGCCAGGGAGGGGAAAATCAGCCCCAGCATTTT
CASSQGGENQPQHF
>.|.|13|TRBV29-1|TRBJ1-1
TGCAGTGCTCAGTTGACTTTAGAGGGATCGGCTTTCTTT
CSAQLTLEGSAFF
>.|TRBD1|15|TRBV13|TRBJ1-1
TGTGCCAGCAGAATCGGGACAGATAAGAACACTGAAGCTTTCTTT
CASRIGTDKNTEAFF
>.|.|12|TRBV30|TRBJ2-2
TGTGCCTGGAGCGCAGGGGTCGGGGAGCTGTTTTTT
CAWSAGVGELFF
>once|.|13|TRBV2|TRBJ1-2
TGTGCCAGCAGAGCTACAGAGAACTATGGCTACACCTTC
CASRATENYGYTF
>.|.|17|TRBV10-3|TRBJ2-2
TGTGCCATCAGTGAGTCGCTGGGGCGGTCGGAGACCGGGGAGCTGTTTTTT
CAISESLGRSETGELFF
>.|.|19|TRBV28|TRBJ1-6
TGTGCCAGCAGTTTAGTGGGTTGGGGGGGACTACAGGGCAATTCACCCCTCCACTTT
CASSLVGWGGLQGNSPLHF
>.|.|12|TRBV2|TRBJ2-7
TGTGCCAGCTCACCCTCCAGCTACGAGCAGTACTTC
CASSPSSYEQYF
>.|TRBD1|14|TRBV3-1/TRBV3-2|TRBJ1-3
TGTGCCAGCAGCCAAGCAGGGGGTGGAAACACCATATATTTT
CASSQAGGGNTIYF
>once|TRBD2|15|TRBV6-5|TRBJ2-7
TGTGCCAGCAGTTACCTAGCGGGGACTCCCTACGAGCAGTACTTC
CASSYLAGTPYEQYF
>.|.|11|TRBV3-1/TRBV3-2|TRBJ1-1
TGTGCCAGCAGCCAAGCCCTTGAAGCTTTCTTT
CASSQALEAFF
>.|TRBD1|15|TRBV12-5|TRBJ2-7
TGTGCTAGTGGGCCCGGACAGGGGGCCCCCTACGAGCAGTACTTC
CASGPGQGAPYEQYF
>.|TRBD1|14|TRBV7-2|TRBJ1-2
TGTGCCAGCAGCTACAACCGGGACAGCTATGGCTACACCTTC
CASSYNRDSYGYTF
>.|.|14|TRBV6-5|TRBJ2-5
TGTGCCAGCACCCCCGGGGGACCCCAAGAGACCCAGTACTTC
CASTPGGPQETQYF
>.|.|12|TRBV5-6|TRBJ2-2
TGTGCCAGCGGTCAGGGAACCGGGGAGCTGTTTTTT
CASGQGTGELFF
>.|.|15|TRBV12-2|TRBJ1-2
TGTGCAAGTCGTACCCGGGACAGGCAACGCTATGGCTACACCTTC
CASRTRDRQRYGYTF
>.|.|13|TRBV5-5|TRBJ1-4
TGTGCCAGCAGCCCTCGATCGGGTGAAAAACTGTTTTTT
CASSPRSGEKLFF
>.|.|13|TRBV2|TRBJ2-5
TGTGCCAGCAGTGGGACTAACCAAGAGACCCAGTACTTC
CASSGTNQETQYF
>.|TRBD2|15|TRBV9|TRBJ2-7
TGTGCCAGCAGCGTAGGCAGCGGGGGAGCCTACGAGCAGTACTTC
CASSVGSGGAYEQYF
>.|.|13|TRBV30|TRBJ1-4
TGTGCCTGGAGGAGGGAAGTGGGAGAAAAACTGTTTTTT
CAWRREVGEKLFF
>.|.|14|TRBV7-3|TRBJ2-6
TGTGCCAGCAGCGGCGGTCTTGGGGCCAACGTCCTGACTTTC
CASSGGLGANVLTF
>.|.|14|TRBV2|TRBJ2-5
TGTGCCAGCAGTTTGAGGGGGTATCAAGAGACCCAGTACTTC
CASSLRGYQETQYF
>once|.|12|TRBV24-1|TRBJ2-5
TGTGCCACCAGTGACCTCGGGGGGACCCAGTACTTC
CATSDLGGTQYF
>.|.|17|TRBV1|TRBJ2-5
TGCACCAGCAGCCACCACCGGACTAGCGGGGTACAAGAGACCCAGTACTTC
CTSSHHRTSGVQETQYF
>.|.|15|TRBV6-5|TRBJ1-5
TGTGCCAGCAGCAAAGCTTCGCTTAGCAATCAGCCCCAGCATTTT
CASSKASLSNQPQHF
>.|.|14|TRBV18|TRBJ1-1
TGTGCCAGCTCTCGGGACTCCCGGAACACTGAAGCTTTCTTT
CASSRDSRNTEAFF
>.|TRBD1|14|TRBV27|TRBJ2-7
TGTGCCAGCAGGCAGGGACAGTTGTTTCATCGGCAGTACTTC
CASRQGQLFHRQYF
>.|.|15|TRBV5-5|TRBJ1-4
TGTGCCAGCAGCTTGACAGTTGCAACTAATGAAAAACTGTTTTTT
CASSLTVATNEKLFF